A selection of T cell receptor beta chains follows, all from one sample in a study of cytomegalovirus exposure and HLA in healthy donors. Libraries were prepared by immunoSEQ multiplex PCR; TCRdb keeps only in-frame clonotypes and omits some of them. The sample has roughly 180,000 clones; roughly four fifths are singletons. The sequenced sample was PBMCs. The receptors derive from a female donor in good health and CMV-seronegative. The CDR3 runs from the conserved cysteine through the conserved F or W. D genes are given only for firm matches. Not all rows give a size; the values are once, few, many and, for expanded clones, a class.

d_call j_call clone_size v_call cdr3_nt cdr3_aa
TRBD2 TRBJ2-3 - TRBV6-1 TGTGCCAGCAGTGAAGGGGGACTAACGGTGGATACGCAGTATTTT CASSEGGLTVDTQYF
TRBD1 TRBJ2-1 - TRBV28 TGTGCCAGCAGTACCCTGGACAGGGGGCGCGTACATGAGCAGTTCTTC CASSTLDRGRVHEQFF
- TRBJ2-3 - TRBV11-2 TGTGCCAGCAGACGACGGGGAGCTAGCACAGATACGCAGTATTTT CASRRRGASTDTQYF
- TRBJ2-3 once TRBV2 TGTGCCAGCAGTGAAGCGCTTACGGGCACAGATACGCAGTATTTT CASSEALTGTDTQYF
TRBD1 TRBJ1-2 - TRBV19 TGTGCCAGTAGGGCGACAGGGGGCATTGGCTACACCTTC CASRATGGIGYTF
TRBD1 TRBJ2-7 - TRBV2 TGTGCCAGCTTAGGGACGGGACAGCTAGACTACGAGCAGTACTTC CASLGTGQLDYEQYF
TRBD1 TRBJ2-2 - TRBV5-8 TGTGCCAGTTTACTGCAGGGGGTATCCGGGGAGCTGTTTTTT CASLLQGVSGELFF
TRBD2 TRBJ2-1 once TRBV9 TGTGCCAGCAGCGGGGGAGGGTTAAACAATGAGCAGTTCTTC CASSGGGLNNEQFF
- TRBJ1-6 - TRBV9 TGTGCCAGCAGCGTAGGGGACGGGGGAAAAGTTTGGAATTCACCCCTCCACTTT CASSVGDGGKVWNSPLHF
TRBD1 TRBJ2-3 - TRBV5-8 TGTGCCAGCAGTTACGGGACAGGCACAGATACGCAGTATTTT CASSYGTGTDTQYF
- TRBJ2-7 - TRBV5-1 TGCGCCAGCAGCTTGACGGCTCAGGGATACGAGCAGTACTTC CASSLTAQGYEQYF
- TRBJ1-2 - TRBV6-6 TGTGCCAGCAGTTACTGGGAGGGCTACTCCTATGGCTACACCTTC CASSYWEGYSYGYTF
- TRBJ2-1 - TRBV2 TGTGCCAGCATTAGCGGAGTCTACAATGAGCAGTTCTTC CASISGVYNEQFF
- TRBJ1-5 once TRBV28 TGTGCCAGCAGTGCAGGGGGCAATCAGCCCCAGCATTTT CASSAGGNQPQHF
- TRBJ2-1 - TRBV7-6 TGTGCCAGCAGCCCCGGGGACAAGTTTAGGATCCGGGTGAATGAGCAGTTCTTC CASSPGDKFRIRVNEQFF
TRBD1 TRBJ2-2 - TRBV2 TGTGCCAGCAGCCGGCGGACAGGGGGGGCCGGGGAGCTGTTTTTT CASSRRTGGAGELFF
- TRBJ1-1 - TRBV2 TGTGCCAGCAGTGCGGTCAGGGGGAACACTGAAGCTTTCTTT CASSAVRGNTEAFF
- TRBJ2-7 - TRBV9 TGTGCCAGCAGCGCCCAGACGGGGAACTACGAGCAGTACTTC CASSAQTGNYEQYF
- TRBJ2-1 - TRBV5-4 TGTGCCAGCAGCTTGCCGTCGGCGGGTTGGGAGCAGTTCTTC CASSLPSAGWEQFF
TRBD2 TRBJ2-3 - TRBV29-1 TGCAGCGTTTGGACTAGCGGGCGGAGCACAGATACGCAGTATTTT CSVWTSGRSTDTQYF
TRBD2 TRBJ2-1 - TRBV28 TGTGCCAGCAGACCCCCTAGCGGGAGCGTGGGATACAATGAGCAGTTCTTC CASRPPSGSVGYNEQFF
TRBD1 TRBJ1-4 - TRBV10-3 TGTGCCATCAGTTCGAGCCCCGGGACAGGGGATGAAAAACTGTTTTTT CAISSSPGTGDEKLFF